The present T cell receptor beta chain was sequenced within a study of tumor-infiltrating lymphocytes in oesophageal squamous cell carcinoma (dated by TCRdb to the mid-2010s). The germline V gene supplies CDR1 KGHDR and CDR2 SFDVKD. The CDR3 covers 15 residues, taking in both the cysteine and the phenylalanine. Only CDR3 DNA remains: 45 bases, in frame from the first base. A note on this clonotype: Its antigen is currently not known. The input lacks base qualities; no much larger clone sits a single base away.

To prepare the library, PCR was applied. TCRdb lists the instrument as Illumina HiSeq 1500. The public reads were run again by TCRdb, first through fastp at Q25 and then through MiXCR, and only productive beta chains were kept. For every CDR3 protein sequence, its rows merge into one entry that carries the most common genes and DNA. Here the sample has approximately 10,000 distinct CDR3 sequences; roughly half occur a single time. Around 20% of the sample belongs to the ten largest clones. The TCR originated in a female donor with esophageal squamous cell carcinoma. This chain joins TRBV24-1 to TRBJ2-3; 8 of the junction bases match TRBD1. The end of the DNA fits TRBJ2-5 better, so the J call may be wrong. Input material: esophageal tumor tissue. The DNA reads as follows: TGTGCCACCAGTGATCCAGGACAGGGAGAAGAGACCCAGTACTTC. This codes for CATSDPGQGEETQYF.